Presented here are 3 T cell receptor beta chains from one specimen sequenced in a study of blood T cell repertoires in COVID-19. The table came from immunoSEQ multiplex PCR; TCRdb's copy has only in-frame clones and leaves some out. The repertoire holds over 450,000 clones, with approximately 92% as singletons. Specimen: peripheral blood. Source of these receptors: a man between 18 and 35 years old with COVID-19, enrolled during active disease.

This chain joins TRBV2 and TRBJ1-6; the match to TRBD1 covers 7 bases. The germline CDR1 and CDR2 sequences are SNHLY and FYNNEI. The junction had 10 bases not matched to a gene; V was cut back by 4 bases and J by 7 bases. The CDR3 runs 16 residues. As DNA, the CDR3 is TGTGCCAGCAGTGCGTTACAGGGGAGATCAAATTCACCCCTCCACTTT. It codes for CASSALQGRSNSPLHF.

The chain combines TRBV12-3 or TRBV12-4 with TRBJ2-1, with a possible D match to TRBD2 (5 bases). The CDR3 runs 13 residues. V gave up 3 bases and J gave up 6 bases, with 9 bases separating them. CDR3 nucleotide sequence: TGTGCCAGCAGTTTTGGGGAGAGCAATGAGCAGTTCTTC. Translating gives CASSFGESNEQFF.

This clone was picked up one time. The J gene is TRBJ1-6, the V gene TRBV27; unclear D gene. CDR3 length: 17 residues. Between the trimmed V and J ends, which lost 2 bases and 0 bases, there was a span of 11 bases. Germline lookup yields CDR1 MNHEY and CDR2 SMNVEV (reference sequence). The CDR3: CASSLEASSSYNSPLHF. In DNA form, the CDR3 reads TGTGCCAGCAGTTTAGAGGCCAGTAGCTCCTATAATTCACCCCTCCACTTT.